The subject of this entry is one T cell receptor (beta chain). This record belongs to a study of blood T cells in healthy people across ages. The second PCR ran 7 to 11 cycles with a sample-barcoded 5' primer and J-beta primers. At least 3 million CDR3-containing paired-end reads were obtained per sample. A single record per CDR3 protein comes from TCRdb applying MiXCR to the 5' RACE reads. The sample holds 600,000 to 650,000 distinct CDR3 sequences; roughly three fifths are singletons and the top ten take around 37%. The CDR3 is made up of 12 amino acids. CDR1 is DFQATT and CDR2 is SNEGSKA in the germline V gene (reference sequence). Trimming shortened V by 5 bases and J by 3 bases, and 9 bases separated the two germline ends.

The sequence was collected from a man aged 55 to 70 in good health. Sequenced input: blood. The chain couples TRBV20-1 to TRBJ2-3; possibly TRBD1 for D (5 bases). For the CDR3, the DNA is TGCAGTGCTCCCAGGGTAACAGATACGCAGTATTTT. Amino acids: CSAPRVTDTQYF.